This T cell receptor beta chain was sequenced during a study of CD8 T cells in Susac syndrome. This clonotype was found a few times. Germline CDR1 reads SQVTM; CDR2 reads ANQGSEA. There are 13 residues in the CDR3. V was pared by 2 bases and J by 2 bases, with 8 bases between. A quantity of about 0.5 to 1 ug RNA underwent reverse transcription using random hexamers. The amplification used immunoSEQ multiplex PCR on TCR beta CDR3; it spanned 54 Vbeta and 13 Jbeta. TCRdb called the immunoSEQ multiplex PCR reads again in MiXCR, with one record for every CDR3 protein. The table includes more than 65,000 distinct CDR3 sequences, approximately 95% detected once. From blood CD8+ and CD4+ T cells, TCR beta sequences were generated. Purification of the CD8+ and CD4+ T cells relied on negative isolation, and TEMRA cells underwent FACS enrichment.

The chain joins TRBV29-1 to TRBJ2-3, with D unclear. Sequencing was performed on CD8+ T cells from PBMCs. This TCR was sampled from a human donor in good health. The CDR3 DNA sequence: TGCAGCGTTGAAAGAGGTTCCACAGATACGCAGTATTTT. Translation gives CSVERGSTDTQYF.